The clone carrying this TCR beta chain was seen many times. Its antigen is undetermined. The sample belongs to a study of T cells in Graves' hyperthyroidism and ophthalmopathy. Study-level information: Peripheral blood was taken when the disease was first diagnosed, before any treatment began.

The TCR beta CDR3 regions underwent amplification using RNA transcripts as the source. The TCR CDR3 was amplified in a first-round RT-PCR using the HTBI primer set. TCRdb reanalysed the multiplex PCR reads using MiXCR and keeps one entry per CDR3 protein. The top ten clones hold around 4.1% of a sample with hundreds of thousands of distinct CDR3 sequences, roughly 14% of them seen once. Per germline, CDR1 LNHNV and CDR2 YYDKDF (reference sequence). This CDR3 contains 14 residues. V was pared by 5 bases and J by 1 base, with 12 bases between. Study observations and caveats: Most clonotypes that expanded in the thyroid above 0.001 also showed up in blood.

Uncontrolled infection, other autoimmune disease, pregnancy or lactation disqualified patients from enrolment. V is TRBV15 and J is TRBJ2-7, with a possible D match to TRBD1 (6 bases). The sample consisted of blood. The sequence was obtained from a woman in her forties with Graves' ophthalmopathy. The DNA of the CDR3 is TGTGCCACCAGCGCCTCGGGGACATCCTACGAGCAGTACTTC. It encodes CATSASGTSYEQYF.